These 22 T cell receptor beta chains originate from one sample sequenced in a study of cytomegalovirus exposure and HLA in healthy donors. The PCR employed 60 Vbeta primers together with 13 Jbeta primers. TCRdb's table, derived via immunoSEQ multiplex PCR, lists solely in-frame clones and lacks some. The sample includes about 120,000 clones, approximately 76% seen only once; the top ten take about 16%. Sequenced input: PBMCs. The receptors derive from a man aged 50 to 60 in good health and CMV-seropositive.

The chain combines TRBV7-9 with TRBJ2-5; 9 positions match TRBD2. J lost 6 bases, V lost 5 bases, and 13 bases had no gene match. Germline CDR1 and CDR2: SEHNR and FQNEAQ (reference sequence). The CDR3 contains 16 residues. CDR3: CASSHIFSGSSQTQYF. The CDR3 nucleotides are TGTGCCAGCAGCCATATTTTTAGCGGGAGTAGCCAGACCCAGTACTTC.

J is TRBJ2-7 and V is TRBV19; 8 bases map to TRBD1. This CDR3 spans 13 amino acids. The germline V gene encodes CDR1 LNHDA and CDR2 SQIVND (reference sequence). J lost 3 bases, V lost 5 bases, and 3 bases had no gene match. In nucleotides, the CDR3 is TGTGCCAGTAGTGACAGGGGAGACTACGAGCAGTACTTC. Residues: CASSDRGDYEQYF.

This chain links TRBV10-2 with TRBJ1-1, with D perhaps matching TRBD1 (5 bases). Trimming removed 6 bases at V and 0 bases at J, with 11 bases between. Germline CDR1 is WSHSY and CDR2 is SAAADI. The CDR3 consists of 14 residues. The CDR3, as DNA: TGCGCCAGCAGCTACGGACACCTGAACACTGAAGCTTTCTTT. Its protein is CASSYGHLNTEAFF.

This clone has a handful of counts. The chain recombines TRBV12-5 with TRBJ1-2, with a weak D call TRBD1 (5 bases). Trimming removed 8 bases at V and 10 bases at J, with 35 bases between. The CDR3 has 18 residues. CDR1 LGHNT and CDR2 FRNRAP come from the germline V gene. The CDR3 region is CASSTAAGHYGYKGHYTF. CDR3 in DNA: TGTGCTAGTTCAACCGCGGCAGGACACTATGGCTACAAGGGCCACTACACCTTC.

Written as DNA, the CDR3 is TGTGCCAGCAGGCCACTGCCGCAGGGAGGAAGCAATCAGCCCCAGCATTTT. It specifies CASRPLPQGGSNQPQHF. The rearrangement links TRBV27 to TRBJ1-5; maybe TRBD1 (5 bases). The CDR3 has 17 residues. V shed 6 bases and J shed 1 base, with 19 bases lying between them. Germline-derived CDR1 and CDR2 are MNHEY and SMNVEV (reference sequence).

This clone was seen just once. The rearrangement joins TRBV11-2 to TRBJ2-7, with TRBD1 matching over 7 bases. CDR3 length equals 15 residues. V gave up 4 bases and J gave up 1 base; unmatched junction bases: 7. CDR1 and CDR2 (germline): SGHAT, FQNNGV. The CDR3, as DNA: TGTGCCAGCAGCTCCGTCAGGGGGAAATCCTACGAGCAGTACTTC. It encodes CASSSVRGKSYEQYF.

The gene calls are TRBV6-5 and TRBJ1-5; D is undetermined. V was cut by 5 bases and J by 6 bases, with 14 bases left in between. The CDR3 runs to 14 residues. The germline gives CDR1 MNHEY, CDR2 SVGAGI. The CDR3 reads CASSPRGNGQPQHF. CDR3 nucleotide sequence: TGTGCCAGCAGTCCTCGCGGGAACGGTCAGCCCCAGCATTTT.

V and J are TRBV11-3 and TRBJ2-7, with 10 bases matching TRBD2. The CDR3 is made up of 17 amino acids. Germline trimming cut 0 bases from V and 3 bases from J; bases unmatched to any gene: 8. Germline assignment: CDR1 SGHNT and CDR2 YENEEA. The CDR3 is CASSLDQASGGHYEQYF. The CDR3 DNA follows: TGTGCCAGCAGCTTAGATCAGGCTAGCGGGGGCCACTACGAGCAGTACTTC. Complete variable domain (other parts from reference TRBV11-3 and TRBJ2-7): EAGVVQSPRYKIIEKKQPVAFWCNPISGHNTLYWYLQNLGQGPELLIRYENEEAVDDSQLPKDRFSAERLKGVDSTLKIQPAELGDSAVYLCASSLDQASGGHYEQYFGPGTRLTVT.

The chain recombines TRBV7-6 with TRBJ2-7; 10 bases are a match to TRBD1. V was pared by 3 bases and J by 4 bases, with 9 bases of the junction left unmatched. CDR1 is SGHVS, CDR2 FNYEAQ, per germline. The CDR3 is 16 amino acids. CDR3 nucleotide sequence: TGTGCCAGCAGCTTCCGGGGACAGGGGTCCCTATACGAGCAGTACTTC. It codes for CASSFRGQGSLYEQYF.

The chain recombines TRBV25-1 with TRBJ1-1; 9 positions agree with TRBD1. CDR3 size: 14 residues. With V trimmed by 6 bases and J by 4 bases, 6 bases remained unmatched. The germline V gene encodes CDR1 MGHDK and CDR2 SYGVNS. The DNA of the CDR3 is TGTGCCAGCAGCCGGGGACAGGGACTCACTGAAGCTTTCTTT. Protein: CASSRGQGLTEAFF.

V is TRBV28 and J is TRBJ2-6, with D perhaps matching TRBD2 (5 bases). The CDR3 sequence is 16 residues long. From germline, CDR1 is MDHEN and CDR2 SYDVKM. V was cut by 3 bases and J by 0 bases, with 9 bases left in between. CDR3 amino acids: CASSFYGDSGANVLTF. The CDR3 DNA reads TGTGCCAGCAGTTTTTACGGGGACTCTGGGGCCAACGTCCTGACTTTC.

V usage is TRBV6-5 and J usage is TRBJ2-3; D not certain. Germline V lookup: CDR1 MNHEY, CDR2 SVGAGI. There are 13 residues in the CDR3. Trimming removed 6 bases at V and 4 bases at J, with 11 bases between. CDR3 protein: CASRPPSSDTQYF. The CDR3 region has the DNA TGTGCCAGCAGACCTCCTAGTTCAGATACGCAGTATTTT.

Here the CDR3 DNA reads TGTGCCAGCAGCGTCGTACTAGCGGGGTTCACAGATACGCAGTATTTT. Amino acids: CASSVVLAGFTDTQYF. J is TRBJ2-3 and V is TRBV5-5, with 10 bases that match TRBD2. Unmatched junction bases numbered 7, after V lost 4 bases and J lost 2 bases. Germline loops: CDR1 SGHKS, CDR2 YYEKEE (reference sequence). The CDR3 has 16 residues. Full variable domain (outside the CDR3, taken from reference TRBV5-5 and TRBJ2-3): DAGVTQSPTHLIKTRGQQVTLRCSPISGHKSVSWYQQVLGQGPQFIFQYYEKEERGRGNFPDRFSARQFPNYSSELNVNALLLGDSALYLCASSVVLAGFTDTQYFGPGTRLTVL.

The chain recombines TRBV15 with TRBJ2-1; no clear D. CDR3 length: 13 amino acids. The germline CDR1 and CDR2 sequences are LNHNV and YYDKDF (reference sequence). V lost 0 bases and J 8 bases, leaving 8 bases between the germline ends. The DNA of the CDR3 is TGTGCCACCAGCAGAGATTGGGCAGATGAGCAGTTCTTC. Its protein product is CATSRDWADEQFF.

The chain uses TRBV5-1 and TRBJ1-1; D gene uncertain. The V end was cut by 3 bases, the J end by 0 bases, with 6 bases between. CDR1 is SGHRS, CDR2 YFSETQ, per germline. The CDR3 sequence is 13 residues long. This CDR3 is CASSSVMNTEAFF. The CDR3 coding sequence is TGCGCCAGCAGCTCCGTAATGAACACTGAAGCTTTCTTT.

The rearrangement links TRBV5-1 to TRBJ2-5; 12 bases are shared with TRBD2. Germline V gives CDR1 SGHRS, CDR2 YFSETQ. V trimming: 2 bases; J trimming: 1 base; junction bases outside the gene matches: 3. This CDR3 has 16 residues. The CDR3, as DNA: TGCGCCAGCAGCTTCACTAGCGGGGGGTCCCAAGAGACCCAGTACTTC. Translated, it gives CASSFTSGGSQETQYF.

With regard to this clone: Other DNA sequences in this specimen translate into the identical CDR3. V and J are TRBV15 and TRBJ1-4; D unclear. Germline CDR1 reads LNHNV; CDR2 reads YYDKDF (reference sequence). CDR3 length: 16 residues. Trimming took off 1 base at V and 0 bases at J, with 9 bases between the two ends. CDR3 region: CATSRGRASTNEKLFF. The CDR3 bases are TGTGCCACCAGCAGAGGGAGAGCGTCAACTAATGAAAAACTGTTTTTT.

This clone was picked up a small number of times. The V and J genes are TRBV29-1 and TRBJ2-7; maybe TRBD1 (6 bases). With 4 bases removed from V and 0 bases from J, the gap between germline ends came to 10 bases. This CDR3 spans 13 amino acids. Germline V CDR1 and CDR2: SQVTM, ANQGSEA. The CDR3 protein is CSVAGDNSYEQYF. CDR3 nucleotide sequence: TGCAGCGTTGCAGGGGACAACTCCTACGAGCAGTACTTC.

CDR3 protein: CASSFMSSYEQYF. The CDR3 DNA reads as TGTGCCAGCAGCTTTATGTCCTCCTACGAGCAGTACTTC. The chain joins TRBV5-6 to TRBJ2-7; D not certain. The germline V gene has CDR1 SGHDT and CDR2 YYEEEE. The CDR3 covers 13 residues. Trimming took 2 bases from V and 0 from J, leaving 6 bases between them.

The chain has TRBV5-6 and TRBJ2-1, with 8 bases that match TRBD1. V dropped 7 bases and J dropped 6; count of bases not matched to a gene: 6. The CDR3 extends over 13 amino acids. CDR1 SGHDT and CDR2 YYEEEE come from the germline V gene. The chain's CDR3 is CASRGQGPNEQFF. In DNA, the CDR3 is TGTGCCAGCCGAGGACAGGGCCCCAATGAGCAGTTCTTC. Together with reference TRBV5-6 and TRBJ2-1, the CDR3 gives the full variable domain: DAGVTQSPTHLIKTRGQQVTLRCSPKSGHDTVSWYQQALGQGPQFIFQYYEEEERQRGNFPDRFSGHQFPNYSSELNVNALLLGDSALYLCASRGQGPNEQFFGPGTRLTVL.

The CDR3 loop is CASSYSRTVTYEQYF. The DNA for the CDR3 is TGTGCCAGCAGTTACTCCCGGACAGTGACCTACGAGCAGTACTTC. The chain links TRBV6-5 to TRBJ2-7; D may be TRBD1 (6 bases). V was pared by 0 bases and J by 2 bases, with 11 bases between. Germline CDR1 MNHEY, CDR2 SVGAGI. This CDR3 spans 15 amino acids.

The rearrangement joins TRBV2 to TRBJ1-1; D perhaps matches TRBD1 (6 bases). Germline V lookup: CDR1 SNHLY, CDR2 FYNNEI. Trimming left V 6 bases short and J 4 bases short, with 15 bases between. CDR3 length equals 14 residues. CDR3 nucleotide sequence: TGTGCCAGCAGCGCACAGGGCTTGGGCACTGAAGCTTTCTTT. It yields the protein CASSAQGLGTEAFF.